This is a list of T cell receptor beta chains from one sample in a study of cytomegalovirus exposure and HLA in healthy donors. Assay: immunoSEQ multiplex PCR; the TCRdb copy retains only in-frame clones and omits some. The profile shows about 76,000 clones, 94% of them singletons. The sequenced material came from PBMCs. The receptors stem from a young woman in good health and CMV-seropositive. The CDR3 runs from the conserved cysteine through the conserved F or W. The order of the fields is CDR3 length, D gene, V gene, J gene, clone size, CDR3 DNA, CDR3 protein. The D gene is left open where the match is weak. The size of a clone is reported for some rows only, either as once, few or many, or as a class for expanded clones.

15	-	TRBV7-3	TRBJ2-7	-	TGTGCCAGCAGCTTAGAGGCGGGCGGAGCTTACGAGCAGTACTTC	CASSLEAGGAYEQYF
17	TRBD2	TRBV4-3	TRBJ2-1	-	TGCGCCAGCAGCCAAGAGAGGATAATAGCGGGGCACAATGAGCAGTTCTTC	CASSQERIIAGHNEQFF
16	-	TRBV12-2	TRBJ2-7	-	TGTGCAAGTCGCTTAGGACTAGCGGGAGCAACCTACGAGCAGTACTTC	CASRLGLAGATYEQYF
14	-	TRBV5-1	TRBJ1-1	-	TGCGCCAGCAGCTTCAGGGTAGGGGACACTGAAGCTTTCTTT	CASSFRVGDTEAFF
15	TRBD2	TRBV10-3	TRBJ2-7	-	TGTGCCATCAGTGGTAGTAGCGGGCCTTCCTACGAGCAGTACTTC	CAISGSSGPSYEQYF
16	TRBD1	TRBV7-9	TRBJ2-2	-	TGTGCCAGCAGCCGATCAGGGGGCTGGCACACCGGGGAGCTGTTTTTT	CASSRSGGWHTGELFF
14	-	TRBV4-1	TRBJ2-1	once	TGCGCCAGCAGCCAAGGGGGCCCCGTGGGTGAGCAGTTCTTC	CASSQGGPVGEQFF
12	TRBD1	TRBV19	TRBJ1-1	-	TGTGCCAGTACTTACAGGGGCGCTGAAGCTTTCTTT	CASTYRGAEAFF
15	TRBD2	TRBV7-2	TRBJ2-5	-	TGTGCCAGCAGCTTAGTTGGTAGCGGGAAAGAGACCCAGTACTTC	CASSLVGSGKETQYF
15	-	TRBV4-1	TRBJ1-2	-	TGCGCCAGCAGCCAAGTGGAGGGAGCTAACTATGGCTACACCTTC	CASSQVEGANYGYTF
13	TRBD1	TRBV29-1	TRBJ2-7	-	TGCAGCGTTGCCGGGACAGGTCCCTACGAGCAGTACTTC	CSVAGTGPYEQYF
18	TRBD1	TRBV4-2	TRBJ1-1	once	TGTGCCAGCAGCCTCGGGACAGGGGGCCAGAGGATTGGCACTGAAGCTTTCTTT	CASSLGTGGQRIGTEAFF
14	TRBD1	TRBV10-2	TRBJ1-4	once	TGCGCCAGCAGTCGGACAGGGCTTCATGAAAAACTGTTTTTT	CASSRTGLHEKLFF
14	TRBD2	TRBV30	TRBJ2-7	-	TGTGCCTGGAGTGTGGCGGGGGACTCCTACGAGCAGTACTTC	CAWSVAGDSYEQYF
12	-	TRBV18	TRBJ1-3	-	TGTGCCAGCTCAAATGACAGGAACACCATATATTTT	CASSNDRNTIYF
18	TRBD2	TRBV11-2	TRBJ2-1	-	TGTGCCAGCAGCCTCGGGGGTGCGCGGGGGGGCTCGCATACTGAGCAGTTCTTC	CASSLGGARGGSHTEQFF
14	TRBD1	TRBV9	TRBJ2-4	-	TGTGCCAGCAGCCCGACGGACAGGGGCGACATTCAGTACTTC	CASSPTDRGDIQYF
13	-	TRBV9	TRBJ1-1	-	TGTGCCAGCAGCGTAGGAGCGAACACTGAAGCTTTCTTT	CASSVGANTEAFF
13	-	TRBV30	TRBJ1-1	-	TGTGCCTGGCGCCGGGACTCTGGCACTGAAGCTTTCTTT	CAWRRDSGTEAFF
17	TRBD1	TRBV4-2	TRBJ2-5	once	TGTGCCAGCAGCCAAGAACGCCCCGGGACAGGGTTAGAGACCCAGTACTTC	CASSQERPGTGLETQYF